This is a list of T cell receptor beta chains from one sample in a study of T cell changes during pregnancy in multiple sclerosis. Method: immunoSEQ multiplex PCR; TCRdb's copy keeps in-frame clones and lacks some. Here the sample spans approximately 84,000 clones, about 94% being singletons. This material consisted of peripheral blood, taken in the third trimester of pregnancy. The receptors were sampled from a female donor with multiple sclerosis, enrolled in a pregnancy study. Each CDR3 is given with its conserved first and last residue. D genes are given only for firm matches. Expanded clones get a size class; other rows say once, few or many, or leave the size out.

d_gene	v_gene	abundance	j_gene	CDR3nt	CDR3aa
-	TRBV7-2	-	TRBJ2-7	TGTGCCACCTCACAGGGCGGGAGCTCCTACGAGCAGTACTTC	CATSQGGSSYEQYF
TRBD1	TRBV27	-	TRBJ1-1	TGTGCCAGCAGTTTACAGGGGGAGAACACTGAAGCTTTCTTT	CASSLQGENTEAFF
TRBD2	TRBV19	once	TRBJ2-5	TGTGCCAGTAGGCGGGGGGTGACAGAGACCCAGTACTTC	CASRRGVTETQYF
-	TRBV9	-	TRBJ2-3	TGTGCCAGCAGCGTAGGCGGGACCGCCACAGATACGCAGTATTTT	CASSVGGTATDTQYF
-	TRBV7-6	-	TRBJ2-3	TGTGCCAGCAGCTTAGGAACAGGGTTTTCCTCGAGCACAGATACGCAGTATTTT	CASSLGTGFSSSTDTQYF
TRBD2	TRBV2	once	TRBJ2-5	TGTGCCAGCGACGTCGGGGCGGGGGGACCGGGAGAGACCCAGTACTTC	CASDVGAGGPGETQYF
-	TRBV9	once	TRBJ1-3	TGTGCCAGCAGCGTAGACGAGGGAACTGGAAACACCATATATTTT	CASSVDEGTGNTIYF
TRBD2	TRBV7-9	-	TRBJ2-1	TGTGCCAGCAGCCAACTAGCGGGGGGCGGGATCAGTGAGCAGTTCTTC	CASSQLAGGGISEQFF
TRBD2	TRBV6-5	-	TRBJ2-1	TGTGCCAGCAGTTGGGGGACTAGCGGGAGGGTACGGGAGCAGTTCTTC	CASSWGTSGRVREQFF
-	TRBV13	few	TRBJ1-1	TGTGCCAGTGCAATGGGTGCGGGGAACACTGAAGCTTTCTTT	CASAMGAGNTEAFF
-	TRBV28	-	TRBJ1-2	TGTGCCAGCAGTTTGGTCGGGACAAACTATGGCTACACCTTC	CASSLVGTNYGYTF
-	TRBV27	-	TRBJ1-1	TGTGCCAGCAGTTTAGGAAACAGTTACACTGAAGCTTTCTTT	CASSLGNSYTEAFF
-	TRBV6-6	-	TRBJ1-4	TGTGCCAGCTGTCTTCTGCAGGGCATTGAAAAACTGTTTTTT	CASCLLQGIEKLFF
TRBD1	TRBV7-8	-	TRBJ1-2	TGTGCCAGCAGCTTATCCCAGGGGGCGATAGGCTATGGCTACACCTTC	CASSLSQGAIGYGYTF
-	TRBV5-4	-	TRBJ2-2	TGTGCCAGCAGCTTGTTGTCCCAGAGGGCGAACGGGGAGCTGTTTTTT	CASSLLSQRANGELFF
TRBD1	TRBV7-2	-	TRBJ1-3	TGTGCCAGCAGCCCCCGGAGGGACAGGGGGCGAAGAAACACCATATATTTT	CASSPRRDRGRRNTIYF
-	TRBV7-8	-	TRBJ2-3	TGTGCCAGCAGCTTAGGTACTAGGGCAGATACGCAGTATTTT	CASSLGTRADTQYF
TRBD1	TRBV5-1	once	TRBJ2-2	TGCGCCAGCGGAACCGGGACAGGGGACACCGGGGAGCTGTTTTTT	CASGTGTGDTGELFF
TRBD2	TRBV11-2	-	TRBJ2-5	TGTGCCAGCAGCACGGGACTAGCGGGGCAAGAGACCCAGTACTTC	CASSTGLAGQETQYF
TRBD2	TRBV30	-	TRBJ2-3	TGTGCCTGGAGGGGACTAGATTGGGCCCTCGACACGCAGTATTTT	CAWRGLDWALDTQYF
TRBD1	TRBV6-4	-	TRBJ1-2	TGTGCCAGCAGTGACTCTTATCAGGGACAGGGAAATGGCTACACCTTC	CASSDSYQGQGNGYTF
TRBD1	TRBV25-1	few	TRBJ2-1	TGTGCCAGCAGTGAGGAACAGGGGAATGAGCAGTTCTTC	CASSEEQGNEQFF
-	TRBV6-5	-	TRBJ1-2	TGTGCCAGCAGTTACTCCGGAGAGGCGGCTGGCTACACCTTC	CASSYSGEAAGYTF
-	TRBV7-3	-	TRBJ1-1	TGTGCCAGCAGCTTAAGACAAGGCACTGAAGCTTTCTTT	CASSLRQGTEAFF
-	TRBV19	-	TRBJ1-4	TGTGCCAGTAAAGGGGTAGGAGTAGCTAATGAAAAACTGTTTTTT	CASKGVGVANEKLFF
TRBD1	TRBV6-1	-	TRBJ1-1	TGTGCCAGCAGTCCAACAGGGGCCGCAGGCACTGAAGCTTTCTTT	CASSPTGAAGTEAFF
-	TRBV20-1	-	TRBJ1-2	TGCAGTGCTCTTCTAGGGGATGGCTACACCTTC	CSALLGDGYTF
-	TRBV6-1	few	TRBJ1-5	TGTGCCAGCAGTGAATTACAGAGCAATCAGCCCCAGCATTTT	CASSELQSNQPQHF
-	TRBV6-5	-	TRBJ2-7	TGTGCCAGCAAACTGGGGGGGACAGGAGATTACGAGCAGTACTTC	CASKLGGTGDYEQYF
-	TRBV21-1	-	TRBJ2-7	TGTGCCAGCAAACGGGGGGCCTCCGAGCAGTACTTC	CASKRGASEQYF
-	TRBV29-1	-	TRBJ2-3	TGCAGCGTTGAGTGGAGTGGCACAGATACGCAGTATTTT	CSVEWSGTDTQYF
-	TRBV5-4	-	TRBJ2-1	TGTGCCAGCAGCTTGGGGGGCCCGCGGGAGCAGTTCTTC	CASSLGGPREQFF
TRBD1	TRBV5-1	-	TRBJ1-2	TGCGCCAGCAGCTTGACACGGACAGGGAATGTCTATGGCTACACCTTC	CASSLTRTGNVYGYTF
-	TRBV7-9	-	TRBJ1-6	TGTGCCAGCAGCTTAGCCCCAGGATTAAGCTCCTATAATTCACCCCTCCACTTT	CASSLAPGLSSYNSPLHF
TRBD1	TRBV29-1	-	TRBJ2-5	TGCAGCGTTGACGGACAGGGACAAGAGACCCAGTACTTC	CSVDGQGQETQYF
TRBD2	TRBV9	-	TRBJ2-2	TGTGCGTCGGGGGGGGCCAACACCGGGGAGCTGTTTTTT	CASGGANTGELFF
TRBD2	TRBV11-2	once	TRBJ2-1	TGTGCCAGCAGAATTACTAGCGGGAATGAGCAGTTCTTC	CASRITSGNEQFF